Shown below are 16 T cell receptor beta chains from a single sample sequenced in a study of blood T cell repertoires in COVID-19 (dated by TCRdb to the early 2020s). Library preparation was by the immunoSEQ multiplex PCR assay. Drawn from immuneACCESS, this table holds only the in-frame rearrangements with V and J called that TCRdb kept. Clones are partly lost; checked studies trace under half to an unresolved V gene and leave the rest unexplained. Across this sample there are fewer than 200,000 clones, with under 85% seen only once. Approximately 9.4% of the sample is taken by the ten largest. Sequenced material: peripheral blood. The source is a woman aged 80 or over with acute or convalescent COVID-19.

V and J are TRBV18 and TRBJ2-1, with TRBD2 matching over 9 bases. From germline, CDR1 is KGHSH and CDR2 LQKENI. V was pared by 6 bases and J by 3 bases, with 3 bases of the junction left unmatched. CDR3 length equals 14 residues. CDR3 DNA: TGTGCCAGCTCGCCGACTAGCGGCTACAATGAGCAGTTCTTC. Its protein product is CASSPTSGYNEQFF. Complete variable domain (other parts from reference TRBV18 and TRBJ2-1): NAGVMQNPRHLVRRRGQEARLRCSPMKGHSHVYWYRQLPEEGLKFMVYLQKENIIDESGMPKERFSAEFPKEGPSILRIQQVVRGDSAAYFCASSPTSGYNEQFFGPGTRLTVL.

This chain uses TRBV9 with TRBJ2-4, with 10 bases matching TRBD2. The CDR3 runs 18 residues. After removal of 0 bases from V and 3 bases from J, the junction contained 9 bases not matched to a gene. Per germline, CDR1 SGDLS and CDR2 YYNGEE. CDR3 loop: CASSVGELAGIDKNIQYF. The CDR3 DNA is TGTGCCAGCAGCGTAGGCGAACTAGCGGGGATAGACAAAAACATTCAGTACTTC.

The gene calls are TRBV6-5 and TRBJ2-3; no clear D. V was clipped by 6 bases and J by 3 bases, with 7 bases between them. The CDR3 is made up of 12 amino acids. Germline V lookup: CDR1 MNHEY, CDR2 SVGAGI. In DNA form, the CDR3 reads TGTGCCAGCAGCCGAGCTACAGATACGCAGTATTTT. Its protein is CASSRATDTQYF.

The chain recombines TRBV2 with TRBJ1-6; TRBD1 agrees at 11 bases. The germline V gene has CDR1 SNHLY and CDR2 FYNNEI. The CDR3 extends over 14 amino acids. V gave up 11 bases and J gave up 7 bases; unmatched junction bases: 7. The CDR3 spells CAGYRDRGNSPLHF. The CDR3 DNA reads as TGTGCCGGTTACCGGGACAGGGGGAATTCACCCCTCCACTTT.

The chain is built from TRBV9 and TRBJ2-2; 10 bases match TRBD2. This CDR3 is 16 amino acids long. Germline lookup yields CDR1 SGDLS and CDR2 YYNGEE. V gave up 5 bases and J gave up 0 bases; unmatched junction bases: 4. Written as DNA, the CDR3 is TGTGCCAGCAGTGCCACTAGCGGGGCGAACACCGGGGAGCTGTTTTTT. Encoded protein: CASSATSGANTGELFF.

The rearrangement uses TRBV6-1 and TRBJ1-3; 8 bases agree with TRBD1. CDR1 MNHNS and CDR2 SASEGT come from the germline V gene. Trimming cost V 0 bases and J 6 bases; bases outside gene matches: 7. The CDR3 consists of 16 residues. The CDR3 DNA sequence: TGTGCCAGCAGTGAAGCGCTGGCAGGGGGCACAAACACCATATATTTT. Amino acid sequence: CASSEALAGGTNTIYF.

This clone was seen more than once but under ten times. This chain connects TRBV5-6 to TRBJ1-1; D gene ambiguous. Germline CDR1 is SGHDT and CDR2 is YYEEEE. The V end was cut by 4 bases, the J end by 5 bases, with 18 bases between. The CDR3 length is 15 residues. In DNA form, the CDR3 reads TGTGCCAGCAGCGACTACACGGCCGTTGTGACTGAAGCTTTCTTT. Translating it yields CASSDYTAVVTEAFF.

This chain uses TRBV19 with TRBJ2-1; TRBD2 agrees at 8 bases. Germline V gives CDR1 LNHDA, CDR2 SQIVND (reference sequence). This CDR3 is built from 16 residues. The J segment lost 2 bases and the V segment lost 10 bases, leaving 13 bases of the junction unmatched. The CDR3 region has the DNA TGTGCCACAGAAGGAACGGGGGGGCCTACCTACAATGAGCAGTTCTTC. As protein: CATEGTGGPTYNEQFF.

The chain is built from TRBV9 and TRBJ1-2; possible D gene TRBD1, 5 bases. The V gene's germline CDR1 is SGDLS and CDR2 YYNGEE. The CDR3 spans 16 residues. Deletions cut 3 bases from V and 4 bases from J, with 19 bases between. In DNA, the CDR3 is TGTGCCAGCAGCGCCACCTCCCCCCGACAGTCCTATGGCTACACCTTC. It is translated as CASSATSPRQSYGYTF. The whole variable domain, remainder taken from reference TRBV9 and TRBJ1-2, is DSGVTQTPKHLITATGQRVTLRCSPRSGDLSVYWYQQSLDQGLQFLIQYYNGEERAKGNILERFSAQQFPDLHSELNLSSLELGDSALYFCASSATSPRQSYGYTFGSGTRLTVV.

This rearrangement joins TRBV5-4 to TRBJ2-5, with 7 positions matching TRBD2. CDR3 length: 15 residues. Germline assignment: CDR1 SGHNT and CDR2 YYREEE (reference sequence). V lost 0 bases, J lost 8 bases, and 10 bases stayed unmatched. The CDR3 DNA reads as TGTGCCAGCAGCTTGGCCTCGACTAGCCCCACCACCCAGTACTTC. It yields the protein CASSLASTSPTTQYF.

This chain joins TRBV20-1 and TRBJ2-3; D possibly corresponds to TRBD2 (6 bases). Germline CDR1 is DFQATT and CDR2 is SNEGSKA (reference sequence). The V gene lost 3 bases and the J gene lost 4 bases, with 11 bases spanning the gap. The CDR3 consists of 13 residues. DNA for the CDR3: TGCAGTGCTAGTTCACTAGCTTCAGATACGCAGTATTTT. Encoded protein: CSASSLASDTQYF.

A single count supports this clone. This chain links TRBV27 with TRBJ1-1; D gene unclear. The ends were cut back, 6 bases at V and 1 base at J, with 9 bases in the middle. Per the germline V gene, CDR1 is MNHEY and CDR2 is SMNVEV (reference sequence). This CDR3 region has 13 residues. The CDR3: CASSSRGNTEAFF. The CDR3 nucleotides read TGTGCCAGCAGCTCCCGAGGGAACACTGAAGCTTTCTTT.

This chain uses TRBV6-5 with TRBJ1-1; D unresolved. Between the trimmed V and J ends, which lost 0 bases and 4 bases, there was a span of 6 bases. Germline CDR1 is MNHEY and CDR2 is SVGAGI. CDR3 length equals 13 residues. The CDR3 nucleotides are TGTGCCAGCAGTTACTCGAAGCCCACTGAAGCTTTCTTT. Protein: CASSYSKPTEAFF.

The chain employs TRBV6-2 or TRBV6-3 and TRBJ1-1; TRBD1 matches 7 bases. The V and J ends lost 5 bases and 2 bases, in that order; junction bases with no gene match: 8. The germline V gene has CDR1 MNHEY and CDR2 SVGEGT. The CDR3 runs 15 residues. The CDR3 loop reads CASSAGQVINTEAFF. The DNA for the CDR3 is TGTGCCAGCAGTGCTGGACAGGTTATTAACACTGAAGCTTTCTTT.

The rearrangement links TRBV24-1 to TRBJ2-5; TRBD1 matches at 7 bases. Per the germline V gene, CDR1 is KGHDR and CDR2 is SFDVKD. The V gene end was trimmed by 4 bases and the J gene end by 3 bases; junction bases not matched to a gene: 7. CDR3 length equals 15 residues. In nucleotides, the CDR3 is TGTGCCACCAGTGAGAGAAGGGGGCGAGAAGAGACCCAGTACTTC. Protein sequence: CATSERRGREETQYF.

This clone has just one count. The V call is TRBV7-2, the J call TRBJ2-3; 7 nucleotides match TRBD1. Germline V CDR1 and CDR2: SGHTA, FQGNSA. Trimming at V came to 5 bases and at J to 0 bases, leaving 2 bases not matched to a gene. The CDR3 totals 14 residues. As DNA, the CDR3 is TGTGCCAGCAGCCCGGACAGGAGCACAGATACGCAGTATTTT. It is translated as CASSPDRSTDTQYF.